A selection of T cell receptor beta chains follows, all from one sample in a study of control samples from healthy donors and cancer patients. Assay: immunoSEQ multiplex PCR; the TCRdb copy retains only in-frame clones and omits some. The table lists fewer than 120,000 clones, roughly 90% of them singletons. The sample consisted of PBMCs. The receptor set was obtained from a woman aged 60 to 75 with lung cancer. CDR3s include the opening cysteine and the closing phenylalanine or tryptophan. D genes are given only for firm matches. The size field is filled for only some rows; it gives once, few, many or a size class.

j_gene: TRBJ2-2; v_gene: TRBV11-2; abundance: NA; d_gene: TRBD2; CDR3aa: CASSLVTSVGGELFF; CDR3nt: TGTGCCAGCAGCTTAGTCACTAGCGTCGGCGGGGAGCTGTTTTTT
j_gene: TRBJ1-2; v_gene: TRBV12-3/TRBV12-4; abundance: NA; d_gene: NA; CDR3aa: CASSQTAYGYTF; CDR3nt: TGTGCCAGCAGCCAGACAGCTTATGGCTACACCTTC
j_gene: TRBJ2-1; v_gene: TRBV7-8; abundance: NA; d_gene: NA; CDR3aa: CASSLVSPYNEQFF; CDR3nt: TGTGCCAGCAGCTTAGTCTCGCCTTACAATGAGCAGTTCTTC
j_gene: TRBJ1-1; v_gene: TRBV5-1; abundance: NA; d_gene: NA; CDR3aa: CASSLTSDLEAFF; CDR3nt: TGCGCCAGCAGCTTGACGTCAGACCTTGAAGCTTTCTTT
j_gene: TRBJ1-4; v_gene: TRBV9; abundance: NA; d_gene: NA; CDR3aa: CASSVQGGGGFEKLFF; CDR3nt: TGTGCCAGCAGCGTACAGGGCGGGGGCGGATTTGAAAAACTGTTTTTT
j_gene: TRBJ2-5; v_gene: TRBV7-7; abundance: NA; d_gene: NA; CDR3aa: CASSSLSTGTETQYF; CDR3nt: TGTGCTAGCAGCTCCTTGAGTACAGGGACGGAGACCCAGTACTTC
j_gene: TRBJ1-1; v_gene: TRBV16; abundance: NA; d_gene: NA; CDR3aa: CASSQSAGRRGNTEAFF; CDR3nt: TGTGCCAGCAGCCAATCGGCAGGCCGCAGAGGGAACACTGAAGCTTTCTTT
j_gene: TRBJ1-1; v_gene: TRBV5-1; abundance: NA; d_gene: NA; CDR3aa: CASSLEQSRAFF; CDR3nt: TGCGCCAGCAGCTTGGAACAGAGCCGCGCTTTCTTT
j_gene: TRBJ2-2; v_gene: TRBV6-6; abundance: NA; d_gene: NA; CDR3aa: CASSLQLVAVNTGELFF; CDR3nt: TGTGCCAGCAGTCTCCAATTGGTAGCGGTGAACACCGGGGAGCTGTTTTTT
j_gene: TRBJ1-1; v_gene: TRBV6-5; abundance: NA; d_gene: TRBD1; CDR3aa: CASRLQGALRTEAFF; CDR3nt: TGTGCCAGCAGATTACAGGGGGCTCTCCGCACTGAAGCTTTCTTT
j_gene: TRBJ1-5; v_gene: TRBV11-3; abundance: NA; d_gene: NA; CDR3aa: CASSSGPQSDQPQHF; CDR3nt: TGTGCCAGCAGCTCGGGACCGCAAAGTGATCAGCCCCAGCATTTT
j_gene: TRBJ1-6; v_gene: TRBV30; abundance: NA; d_gene: NA; CDR3aa: CAWSQNSPLHF; CDR3nt: TGTGCCTGGAGTCAGAATTCACCCCTCCACTTT
j_gene: TRBJ1-5; v_gene: TRBV6-5; abundance: NA; d_gene: TRBD1; CDR3aa: CASSPFDRGAQPQHF; CDR3nt: TGTGCCAGCAGTCCATTTGACAGGGGTGCTCAGCCCCAGCATTTT
j_gene: TRBJ2-1; v_gene: TRBV6-6; abundance: NA; d_gene: TRBD2; CDR3aa: CASSYSSGSENEQFF; CDR3nt: TGTGCCAGCAGTTACTCAAGCGGGAGTGAAAATGAGCAGTTCTTC
j_gene: TRBJ1-1; v_gene: TRBV18; abundance: once; d_gene: TRBD1; CDR3aa: CASSDSGQGTANTEAFF; CDR3nt: TGTGCCAGCTCGGATTCGGGACAGGGTACCGCGAACACTGAAGCTTTCTTT
j_gene: TRBJ1-1; v_gene: TRBV5-1; abundance: NA; d_gene: TRBD1; CDR3aa: CASSLGDRVGTEAFF; CDR3nt: TGCGCCAGCAGCTTAGGAGACAGGGTAGGCACTGAAGCTTTCTTT
j_gene: TRBJ2-5; v_gene: TRBV19; abundance: NA; d_gene: NA; CDR3aa: CASRALRGETQYF; CDR3nt: TGTGCCAGCAGGGCCCTACGAGGAGAGACCCAGTACTTC
j_gene: TRBJ2-7; v_gene: TRBV5-1; abundance: NA; d_gene: TRBD1; CDR3aa: CASSLDGQGAREQYF; CDR3nt: TGCGCCAGCAGCTTGGATGGCCAGGGGGCGCGCGAGCAGTACTTC
j_gene: TRBJ1-4; v_gene: TRBV9; abundance: NA; d_gene: TRBD1; CDR3aa: CASSVGGQGGEKLFF; CDR3nt: TGTGCCAGCAGCGTAGGCGGACAGGGGGGTGAAAAACTGTTTTTT
j_gene: TRBJ1-2; v_gene: TRBV10-3; abundance: NA; d_gene: NA; CDR3aa: CAISESSRANYGYTF; CDR3nt: TGTGCCATCAGTGAGTCGTCCAGGGCTAACTATGGCTACACCTTC
j_gene: TRBJ1-2; v_gene: TRBV5-4; abundance: NA; d_gene: TRBD1; CDR3aa: CASSLTGGSYGYTF; CDR3nt: TGTGCCAGCAGCTTGACAGGGGGTAGCTATGGCTACACCTTC
j_gene: TRBJ2-7; v_gene: TRBV24-1; abundance: NA; d_gene: NA; CDR3aa: CATSDAAHYEQYF; CDR3nt: TGTGCCACCAGTGATGCAGCGCACTACGAGCAGTACTTC
j_gene: TRBJ2-7; v_gene: TRBV19; abundance: NA; d_gene: TRBD1; CDR3aa: CASSIAPDRVYEQYF; CDR3nt: TGTGCCAGTAGTATCGCCCCGGACAGGGTCTACGAGCAGTACTTC
j_gene: TRBJ1-5; v_gene: TRBV7-2; abundance: NA; d_gene: NA; CDR3aa: CASSNRGVSNQPQHF; CDR3nt: TGTGCCAGCAGCAATAGAGGGGTGAGCAATCAGCCCCAGCATTTT
j_gene: TRBJ1-1; v_gene: TRBV19; abundance: once; d_gene: NA; CDR3aa: CASSITRQAFF; CDR3nt: TGTGCCAGTAGTATCACCCGACAAGCTTTCTTT
j_gene: TRBJ2-3; v_gene: TRBV27; abundance: NA; d_gene: NA; CDR3aa: CASSLSWDSTDTQYF; CDR3nt: TGTGCCAGCAGTTTATCCTGGGACAGCACAGATACGCAGTATTTT
j_gene: TRBJ1-1; v_gene: TRBV9; abundance: NA; d_gene: TRBD1; CDR3aa: CASSVAAQGAGSTEAFF; CDR3nt: TGTGCCAGCAGCGTAGCAGCACAGGGGGCAGGTAGCACTGAAGCTTTCTTT
j_gene: TRBJ1-2; v_gene: TRBV6-5; abundance: NA; d_gene: TRBD1; CDR3aa: CASSYFGQGEDGYTF; CDR3nt: TGTGCCAGCAGTTACTTTGGACAGGGCGAAGATGGCTACACCTTC
j_gene: TRBJ2-5; v_gene: TRBV5-1; abundance: NA; d_gene: TRBD1; CDR3aa: CASSLARDRIQETQYF; CDR3nt: TGCGCCAGCAGCTTGGCCAGGGACAGGATCCAAGAGACCCAGTACTTC
j_gene: TRBJ1-2; v_gene: TRBV5-1; abundance: NA; d_gene: NA; CDR3aa: CASSLEPGPYGYTF; CDR3nt: TGCGCCAGCAGCTTGGAACCAGGACCTTATGGCTACACCTTC
j_gene: TRBJ2-1; v_gene: TRBV5-6; abundance: NA; d_gene: TRBD1; CDR3aa: CASSQDRVSVQFF; CDR3nt: TGTGCCAGCAGCCAAGACAGGGTATCGGTGCAGTTCTTC
j_gene: TRBJ2-2; v_gene: TRBV7-8; abundance: NA; d_gene: NA; CDR3aa: CASSLGVVGSTGELFF; CDR3nt: TGTGCCAGCAGCTTAGGAGTTGTGGGATCCACCGGGGAGCTGTTTTTT
j_gene: TRBJ2-1; v_gene: TRBV7-3; abundance: NA; d_gene: TRBD1; CDR3aa: CASSPQTGGLVNEQFF; CDR3nt: TGTGCCAGCAGCCCCCAGACAGGGGGGTTGGTCAATGAGCAGTTCTTC
j_gene: TRBJ1-4; v_gene: TRBV7-8; abundance: NA; d_gene: NA; CDR3aa: CASSLQSTNEKLFF; CDR3nt: TGTGCCAGCAGCTTGCAGTCAACTAATGAAAAACTGTTTTTT
j_gene: TRBJ1-2; v_gene: TRBV5-1; abundance: NA; d_gene: NA; CDR3aa: CASSLDNTNYGYTF; CDR3nt: TGCGCCAGCAGCTTAGATAATACTAACTATGGCTACACCTTC
j_gene: TRBJ2-6; v_gene: TRBV19; abundance: NA; d_gene: NA; CDR3aa: CASSPGTGANVLTF; CDR3nt: TGTGCCAGTAGTCCGGGGACTGGGGCCAACGTCCTGACTTTC
j_gene: TRBJ2-3; v_gene: TRBV5-4; abundance: NA; d_gene: TRBD1; CDR3aa: CASSSPTGGTTDTQYF; CDR3nt: TGTGCCAGCAGCTCCCCGACAGGGGGAACTACAGATACGCAGTATTTT
j_gene: TRBJ1-5; v_gene: TRBV5-6; abundance: NA; d_gene: TRBD1; CDR3aa: CASSLGQSNQPQHF; CDR3nt: TGTGCCAGCAGCCTGGGACAGAGCAATCAGCCCCAGCATTTT
j_gene: TRBJ1-2; v_gene: TRBV30; abundance: NA; d_gene: NA; CDR3aa: CAWSPNYGYTF; CDR3nt: TGTGCCTGGAGTCCCAACTATGGCTACACCTTC
j_gene: TRBJ1-1; v_gene: TRBV2; abundance: NA; d_gene: NA; CDR3aa: CASHRVNTEAFF; CDR3nt: TGTGCCAGCCACAGGGTTAACACTGAAGCTTTCTTT
j_gene: TRBJ2-6; v_gene: TRBV29-1; abundance: NA; d_gene: NA; CDR3aa: CSVAVSGANVLTF; CDR3nt: TGCAGCGTTGCTGTGTCTGGGGCCAACGTCCTGACTTTC
j_gene: TRBJ2-3; v_gene: TRBV6-1; abundance: NA; d_gene: NA; CDR3aa: CASSEFHRSTDTQYF; CDR3nt: TGTGCCAGCAGTGAATTTCACAGAAGCACAGATACGCAGTATTTT
j_gene: TRBJ1-5; v_gene: TRBV19; abundance: NA; d_gene: TRBD1; CDR3aa: CASSGTGENQPQHF; CDR3nt: TGTGCCAGTAGTGGGACAGGAGAAAATCAGCCCCAGCATTTT
j_gene: TRBJ1-1; v_gene: TRBV6-5; abundance: NA; d_gene: NA; CDR3aa: CASSYSGPMATTEAFF; CDR3nt: TGTGCCAGCAGTTACTCGGGCCCTATGGCCACCACTGAAGCTTTCTTT
j_gene: TRBJ1-5; v_gene: TRBV6-5; abundance: once; d_gene: NA; CDR3aa: CASHGGVNQPQHF; CDR3nt: TGTGCCTCCCACGGGGGGGTCAATCAGCCCCAGCATTTT
j_gene: TRBJ2-3; v_gene: TRBV18; abundance: NA; d_gene: TRBD1; CDR3aa: CASSPRDRGLADTQYF; CDR3nt: TGTGCCAGCTCACCTAGGGACAGGGGGCTGGCAGATACGCAGTATTTT
j_gene: TRBJ2-1; v_gene: TRBV30; abundance: NA; d_gene: NA; CDR3aa: CAWNQLEEEQFF; CDR3nt: TGTGCCTGGAACCAGTTGGAGGAAGAGCAGTTCTTC
j_gene: TRBJ1-2; v_gene: TRBV4-3; abundance: NA; d_gene: NA; CDR3aa: CASSQDEGTYGYTF; CDR3nt: TGCGCCAGCAGCCAAGACGAGGGGACCTATGGCTACACCTTC
j_gene: TRBJ2-5; v_gene: TRBV2; abundance: NA; d_gene: TRBD2; CDR3aa: CASRGGASGETQYF; CDR3nt: TGTGCCAGCAGGGGAGGGGCTAGCGGGGAGACCCAGTACTTC
j_gene: TRBJ2-5; v_gene: TRBV11-2; abundance: many; d_gene: NA; CDR3aa: CASSLLWELKTQYF; CDR3nt: TGTGCCAGCAGCTTATTATGGGAATTGAAGACCCAGTACTTC
j_gene: TRBJ1-1; v_gene: TRBV28; abundance: once; d_gene: NA; CDR3aa: CASSLYGVNTEAFF; CDR3nt: TGTGCCAGCAGTTTATACGGGGTGAACACTGAAGCTTTCTTT
j_gene: TRBJ1-2; v_gene: TRBV4-1; abundance: NA; d_gene: NA; CDR3aa: CASSHATGSHEGYTF; CDR3nt: TGCGCCAGCAGCCATGCCACAGGTTCCCACGAGGGCTACACCTTC
j_gene: TRBJ1-1; v_gene: TRBV9; abundance: NA; d_gene: NA; CDR3aa: CASLKAFF; CDR3nt: TGTGCCAGCCTTAAAGCTTTCTTT
j_gene: TRBJ2-7; v_gene: TRBV14; abundance: NA; d_gene: NA; CDR3aa: CASSQWREQYF; CDR3nt: TGTGCCAGCAGCCAATGGCGGGAGCAGTACTTC
j_gene: TRBJ2-7; v_gene: TRBV3-1/TRBV3-2; abundance: once; d_gene: TRBD2; CDR3aa: CASSPLGGDEQYF; CDR3nt: TGTGCCAGCAGCCCCCTGGGAGGGGACGAGCAGTACTTC
j_gene: TRBJ1-6; v_gene: TRBV27; abundance: NA; d_gene: NA; CDR3aa: CASRYDGENSPLHF; CDR3nt: TGTGCCAGCAGGTACGACGGTGAAAATTCACCCCTCCACTTT
j_gene: TRBJ1-5; v_gene: TRBV18; abundance: NA; d_gene: NA; CDR3aa: CASSPQRLLNSNQPQHF; CDR3nt: TGTGCCAGCTCACCACAGAGACTTCTGAATAGCAATCAGCCCCAGCATTTT
j_gene: TRBJ1-4; v_gene: TRBV18; abundance: NA; d_gene: NA; CDR3aa: CASSPRVAQHNEKLFF; CDR3nt: TGTGCCAGCTCACCACGGGTTGCACAGCATAATGAAAAACTGTTTTTT